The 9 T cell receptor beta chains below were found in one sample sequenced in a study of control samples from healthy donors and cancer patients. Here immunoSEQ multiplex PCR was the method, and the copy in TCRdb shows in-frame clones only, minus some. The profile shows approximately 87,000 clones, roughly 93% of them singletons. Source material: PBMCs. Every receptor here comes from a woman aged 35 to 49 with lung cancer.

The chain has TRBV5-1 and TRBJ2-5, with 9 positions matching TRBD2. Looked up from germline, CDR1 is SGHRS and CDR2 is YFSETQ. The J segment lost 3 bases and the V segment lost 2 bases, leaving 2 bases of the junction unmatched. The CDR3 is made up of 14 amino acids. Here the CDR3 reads CASSFIAGEETQYF. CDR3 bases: TGCGCCAGCAGCTTCATAGCGGGGGAAGAGACCCAGTACTTC.

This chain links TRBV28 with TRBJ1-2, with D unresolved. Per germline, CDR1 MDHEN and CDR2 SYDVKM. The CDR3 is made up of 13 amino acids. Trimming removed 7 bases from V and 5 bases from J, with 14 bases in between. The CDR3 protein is CASNMSPRYGYTF. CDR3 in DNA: TGTGCCAGCAATATGTCCCCACGTTATGGCTACACCTTC.

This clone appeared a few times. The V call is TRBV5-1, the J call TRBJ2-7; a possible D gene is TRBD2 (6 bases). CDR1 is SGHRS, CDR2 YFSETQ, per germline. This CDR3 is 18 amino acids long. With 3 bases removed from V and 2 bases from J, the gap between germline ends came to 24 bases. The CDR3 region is CASSWRAGTALETYEQYF. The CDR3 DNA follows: TGCGCCAGCAGCTGGAGGGCAGGGACTGCCCTTGAAACCTACGAGCAGTACTTC.

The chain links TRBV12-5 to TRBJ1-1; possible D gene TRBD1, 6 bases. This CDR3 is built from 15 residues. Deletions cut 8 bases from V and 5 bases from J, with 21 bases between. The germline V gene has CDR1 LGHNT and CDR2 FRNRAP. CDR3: CASPGTPKDSTEAFF. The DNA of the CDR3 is TGTGCTAGTCCCGGGACACCCAAAGACTCGACTGAAGCTTTCTTT.

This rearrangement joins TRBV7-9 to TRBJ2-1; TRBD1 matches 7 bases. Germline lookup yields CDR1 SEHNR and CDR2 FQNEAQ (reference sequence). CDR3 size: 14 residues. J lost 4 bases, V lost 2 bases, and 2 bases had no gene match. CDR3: CASSLKGQYNEQFF. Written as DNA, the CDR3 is TGTGCCAGCAGCTTAAAGGGACAGTACAATGAGCAGTTCTTC.

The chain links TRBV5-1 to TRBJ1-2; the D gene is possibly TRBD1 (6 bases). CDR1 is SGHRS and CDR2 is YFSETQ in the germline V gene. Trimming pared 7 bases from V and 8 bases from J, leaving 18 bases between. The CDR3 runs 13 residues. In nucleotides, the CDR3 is TGCGCCAGCCGAACAGGGCCGGAGGGGGGCTACACCTTC. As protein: CASRTGPEGGYTF.

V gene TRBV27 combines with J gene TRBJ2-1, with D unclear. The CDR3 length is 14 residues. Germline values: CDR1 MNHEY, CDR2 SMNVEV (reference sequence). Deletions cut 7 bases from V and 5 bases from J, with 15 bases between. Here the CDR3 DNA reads TGTGCCAGCAATAAAGTAAAGTGGGACAATGAGCAGTTCTTC. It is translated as CASNKVKWDNEQFF.

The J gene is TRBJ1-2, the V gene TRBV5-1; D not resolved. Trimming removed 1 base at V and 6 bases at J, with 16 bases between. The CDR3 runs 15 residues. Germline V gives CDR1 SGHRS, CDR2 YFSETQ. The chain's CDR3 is CASSLSAATNHGYTF. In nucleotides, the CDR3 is TGCGCCAGCAGCTTGTCGGCTGCCACAAACCATGGCTACACCTTC. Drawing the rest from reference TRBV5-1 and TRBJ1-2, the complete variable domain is KAGVTQTPRYLIKTRGQQVTLSCSPISGHRSVSWYQQTPGQGLQFLFEYFSETQRNKGNFPGRFSGRQFSNSRSEMNVSTLELGDSALYLCASSLSAATNHGYTFGSGTRLTVV.

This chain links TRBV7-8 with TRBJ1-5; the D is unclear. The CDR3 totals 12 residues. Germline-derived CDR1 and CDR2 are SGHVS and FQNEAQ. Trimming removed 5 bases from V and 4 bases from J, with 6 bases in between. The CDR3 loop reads CASSTPNQPQHF. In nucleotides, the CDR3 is TGTGCCAGCAGCACCCCGAATCAGCCCCAGCATTTT.